This is a list of T cell receptor beta chains from one sample in a study of cytomegalovirus exposure and HLA in healthy donors. TCRdb's copy holds only in-frame clones and misses some; the assay was immunoSEQ multiplex PCR. The repertoire holds 150,000 or so clones, with less than 80% as singletons. Sequencing used PBMCs. These receptors came from a female donor in good health and CMV-seronegative. Each CDR3 is given with its conserved first and last residue. A D gene is named only where the DNA matches it firmly. The size field is filled for only some rows; it gives once, few, many or a size class.

clone size,D gene,J gene,V gene,CDR3 DNA,CDR3 protein
few,.,TRBJ2-7,TRBV4-2,TGTGCCAGCAGCCAAGATGAGGGGACAAATTTCTACGAGCAGTACTTC,CASSQDEGTNFYEQYF
.,TRBD1,TRBJ2-7,TRBV5-1,TGCGCCAGCAGCACCGGACAGGGGGCCGACGAGCAGTACTTC,CASSTGQGADEQYF
.,TRBD2,TRBJ2-7,TRBV7-2,TGTGCCAGCAGCTCGATCCTTGGACTAGCGGGAGGGGTGGAGCAGTACTTC,CASSSILGLAGGVEQYF
few,.,TRBJ1-5,TRBV5-4,TGTGCCAGCAGCGTGACAGATAATAGCAATCAGCCCCAGCATTTT,CASSVTDNSNQPQHF
.,.,TRBJ2-6,TRBV9,TGTGCCAGCAGCGCCCTAGCGCCTGGGACCCTGAAGTCTGGGGCCAACGTCCTGACTTTC,CASSALAPGTLKSGANVLTF
.,.,TRBJ2-5,TRBV6-1,TGTGCCAGCAGTGTAACAGGGACCACTCAAGAGACCCAGTACTTC,CASSVTGTTQETQYF
.,TRBD1,TRBJ1-1,TRBV7-9,TGTGCCAGCAGCACCACAGGGGGCCGGGGGGGCGAAGCTTTCTTT,CASSTTGGRGGEAFF
few,TRBD1,TRBJ1-5,TRBV28,TGTGCCAGCCAAGGGGGCGGATTAGGTCAGCCCCAGCATTTT,CASQGGGLGQPQHF
.,.,TRBJ1-1,TRBV29-1,TGCAGCGTTGGGAGGGCAGACAACACTGAAGCTTTCTTT,CSVGRADNTEAFF
.,TRBD1,TRBJ1-5,TRBV5-1,TGCGCCAGCAGCTTGGCCGGGACAGGGAATCAGCCCCAGCATTTT,CASSLAGTGNQPQHF
.,.,TRBJ2-2,TRBV5-1,TGCGCCAGCAGAGGCGGGTTGGACGGGGAGCTGTTTTTT,CASRGGLDGELFF
few,.,TRBJ2-1,TRBV6-4,TGTGCCAGCAGTGACTCGAGACAGTCGTTGCAGTTCTTC,CASSDSRQSLQFF
.,TRBD2,TRBJ2-5,TRBV5-1,TGCGCCAGCAGTTTTGCTGGGGGCGGGGGGCCCCAAGAGACCCAGTACTTC,CASSFAGGGGPQETQYF
.,.,TRBJ2-7,TRBV6-5,TGTGCCAGCAGTTACGCGACGATCAGGGACGAGCAGTACTTC,CASSYATIRDEQYF
.,TRBD2,TRBJ2-5,TRBV7-2,TGTGCCAGCAGGCCGTACCCGGGACTACAAGAGACCCAGTACTTC,CASRPYPGLQETQYF
.,.,TRBJ1-4,TRBV19,TGTGCCAGTAGCCCAAGCCCCGTCACAGGGAATGAAAAACTGTTTTTT,CASSPSPVTGNEKLFF
.,.,TRBJ2-3,TRBV18,TGTGCCAGCTCACTGACCGGACAGAGAGGCACAGATACGCAGTATTTT,CASSLTGQRGTDTQYF
.,TRBD1,TRBJ1-5,TRBV27,TGTGCCAGCAGGCAACAGGGGCCGTGGGATAGCAATCAGCCCCAGCATTTT,CASRQQGPWDSNQPQHF
.,TRBD1,TRBJ2-2,TRBV5-1,TGCGCCTCAAAGGGACAGGCGAACACCGGGGAGCTGTTTTTT,CASKGQANTGELFF
.,TRBD2,TRBJ2-3,TRBV9,TGTGCCAGCAGCCTCCTGGGGGGGCAGAGGAGCGGGAGGTTCTCAGATACGCAGTATTTT,CASSLLGGQRSGRFSDTQYF